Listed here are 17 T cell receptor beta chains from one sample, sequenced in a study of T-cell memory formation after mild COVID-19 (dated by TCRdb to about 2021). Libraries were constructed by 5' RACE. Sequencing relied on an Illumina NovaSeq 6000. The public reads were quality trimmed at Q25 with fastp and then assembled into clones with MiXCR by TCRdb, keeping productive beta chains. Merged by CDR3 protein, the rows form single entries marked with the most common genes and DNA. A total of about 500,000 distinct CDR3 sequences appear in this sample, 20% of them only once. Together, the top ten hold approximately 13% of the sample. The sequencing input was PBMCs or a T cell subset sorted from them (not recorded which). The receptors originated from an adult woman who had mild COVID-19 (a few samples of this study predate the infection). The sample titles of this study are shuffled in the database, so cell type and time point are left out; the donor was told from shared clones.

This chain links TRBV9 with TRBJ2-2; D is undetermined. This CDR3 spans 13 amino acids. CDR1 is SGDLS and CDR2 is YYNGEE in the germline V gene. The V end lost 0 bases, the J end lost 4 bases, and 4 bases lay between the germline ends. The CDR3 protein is CASSVDVTGELFF. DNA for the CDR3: TGTGCCAGCAGCGTAGATGTCACCGGGGAGCTGTTTTTT.

CDR3 coding DNA: TGCAGTGCTAGACAGGGGTTAGGTGAAAAACTGTTTTTT. This encodes CSARQGLGEKLFF. V is TRBV20-1 and J is TRBJ1-4, with D maybe TRBD1 (6 bases). V was pared by 2 bases and J by 7 bases, with 11 bases between. Germline loops: CDR1 DFQATT, CDR2 SNEGSKA (reference sequence). The CDR3 contains 13 residues.

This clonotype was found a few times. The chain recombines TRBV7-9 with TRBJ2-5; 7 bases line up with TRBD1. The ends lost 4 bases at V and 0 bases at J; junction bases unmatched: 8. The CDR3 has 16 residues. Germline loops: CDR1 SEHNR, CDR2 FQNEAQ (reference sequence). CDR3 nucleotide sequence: TGTGCCAGCAGCTCGAAAAACAGGGGATACCAAGAGACCCAGTACTTC. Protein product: CASSSKNRGYQETQYF.

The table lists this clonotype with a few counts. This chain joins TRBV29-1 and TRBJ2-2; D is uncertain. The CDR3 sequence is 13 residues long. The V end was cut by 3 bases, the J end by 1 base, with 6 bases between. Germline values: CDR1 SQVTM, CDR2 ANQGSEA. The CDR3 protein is CSVDTGNTGELFF. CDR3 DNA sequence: TGCAGCGTTGACACCGGGAACACCGGGGAGCTGTTTTTT.

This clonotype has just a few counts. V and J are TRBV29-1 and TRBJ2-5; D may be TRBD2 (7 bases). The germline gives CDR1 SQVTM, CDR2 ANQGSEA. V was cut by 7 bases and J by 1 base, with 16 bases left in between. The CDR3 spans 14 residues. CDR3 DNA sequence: TGCAGCGCTAAGGGGGGGAGCTTCCAAGAGACCCAGTACTTC. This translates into CSAKGGSFQETQYF.

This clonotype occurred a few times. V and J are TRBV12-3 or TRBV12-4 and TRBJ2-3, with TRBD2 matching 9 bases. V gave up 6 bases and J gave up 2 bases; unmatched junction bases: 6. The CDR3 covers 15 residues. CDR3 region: CASSRRTSVTDTQYF. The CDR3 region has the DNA TGTGCCAGCAGCCGCCGGACTAGCGTCACAGATACGCAGTATTTT.

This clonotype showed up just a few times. The CDR3 loop is CATSRDGGGSYEQYF. CDR3 nucleotides: TGTGCCACCAGCAGAGATGGGGGAGGCTCCTACGAGCAGTACTTC. The gene calls are TRBV15 and TRBJ2-7, with D tentatively TRBD2 (6 bases). Trimming cost V 0 bases and J 0 bases, with 9 bases left between them. CDR1 and CDR2 from the germline V gene are LNHNV and YYDKDF (reference sequence). The CDR3 extends over 15 amino acids.

CDR3 nucleotide sequence: TGTGCCAGCAGTTACAGGGTCTTCACTAGCGGGAGCACAGATACGCAGTATTTT. Translated, it gives CASSYRVFTSGSTDTQYF. The chain carries TRBV6-2 or TRBV6-3 and TRBJ2-3, with 9 bases that match TRBD2. The CDR3 consists of 18 residues. Germline lookup yields CDR1 MNHEY and CDR2 SVGEGT. V was pared by 2 bases and J by 0 bases, with 9 bases of the junction left unmatched.

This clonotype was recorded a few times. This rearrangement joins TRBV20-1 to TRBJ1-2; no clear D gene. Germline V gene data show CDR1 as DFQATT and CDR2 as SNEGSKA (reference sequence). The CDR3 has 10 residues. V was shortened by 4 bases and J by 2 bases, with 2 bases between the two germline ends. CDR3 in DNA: TGCAGTGCTAAAAACTATGGCTACACCTTC. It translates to CSAKNYGYTF.

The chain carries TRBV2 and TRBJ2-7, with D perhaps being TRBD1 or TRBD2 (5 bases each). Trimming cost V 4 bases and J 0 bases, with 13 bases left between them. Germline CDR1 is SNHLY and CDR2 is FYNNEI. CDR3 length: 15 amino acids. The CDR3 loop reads CASSGGRRSSYEQYF. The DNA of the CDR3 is TGTGCCAGCAGTGGGGGACGGAGAAGCTCCTACGAGCAGTACTTC.

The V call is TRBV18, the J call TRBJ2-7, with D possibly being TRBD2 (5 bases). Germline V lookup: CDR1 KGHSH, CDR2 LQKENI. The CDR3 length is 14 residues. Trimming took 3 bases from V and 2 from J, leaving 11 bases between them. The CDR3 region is CASSPGAEAYEQYF. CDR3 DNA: TGTGCCAGCTCACCGGGAGCCGAGGCCTACGAGCAGTACTTC.

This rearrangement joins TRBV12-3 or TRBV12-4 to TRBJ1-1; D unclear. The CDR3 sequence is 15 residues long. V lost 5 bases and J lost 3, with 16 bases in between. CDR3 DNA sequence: TGTGCCAGCAGTCTCACCGCTGGGTTATACACTGAAGCTTTCTTT. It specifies CASSLTAGLYTEAFF.

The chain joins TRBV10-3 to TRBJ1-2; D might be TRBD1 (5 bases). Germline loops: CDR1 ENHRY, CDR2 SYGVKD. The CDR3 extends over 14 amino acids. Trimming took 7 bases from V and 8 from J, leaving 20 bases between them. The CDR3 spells CAITARGGGEGYTF. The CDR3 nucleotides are TGTGCCATCACTGCCCGGGGTGGGGGAGAAGGCTACACCTTC.

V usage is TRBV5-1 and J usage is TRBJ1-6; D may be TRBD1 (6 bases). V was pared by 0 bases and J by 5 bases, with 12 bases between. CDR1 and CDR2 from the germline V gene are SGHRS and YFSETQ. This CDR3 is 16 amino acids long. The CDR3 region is CASSLGGTTNNSPLHF. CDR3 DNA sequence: TGCGCCAGCAGCTTGGGGGGGACAACGAATAATTCACCCCTCCACTTT.

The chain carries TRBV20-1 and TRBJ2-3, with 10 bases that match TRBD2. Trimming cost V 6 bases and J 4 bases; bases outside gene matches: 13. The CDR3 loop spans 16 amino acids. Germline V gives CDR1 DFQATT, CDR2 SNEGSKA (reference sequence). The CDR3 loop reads CSAEARLAGSADTQYF. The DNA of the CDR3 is TGCAGTGCCGAGGCAAGACTAGCGGGTAGCGCAGATACGCAGTATTTT.

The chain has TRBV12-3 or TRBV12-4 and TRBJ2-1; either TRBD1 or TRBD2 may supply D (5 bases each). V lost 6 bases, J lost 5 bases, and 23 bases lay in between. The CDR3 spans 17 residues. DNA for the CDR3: TGTGCCAGCAGACTAGGGACCCCCCTAGTAAGAAACAATGAGCAGTTCTTC. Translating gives CASRLGTPLVRNNEQFF.

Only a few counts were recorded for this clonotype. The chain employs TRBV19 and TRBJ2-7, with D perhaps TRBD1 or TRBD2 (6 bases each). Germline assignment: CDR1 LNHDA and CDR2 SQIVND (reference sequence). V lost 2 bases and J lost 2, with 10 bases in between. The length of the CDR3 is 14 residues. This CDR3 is CASSIRGATYEQYF. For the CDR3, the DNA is TGTGCCAGTAGTATAAGGGGGGCCACCTACGAGCAGTACTTC.